These T cell receptor beta chains were read from a single sample in a study of monozygotic twins with inflammatory bowel disease. TCRdb reprocessed the 5' RACE reads, with one entry per CDR3 protein and no DNA. Its table lists 150,000 to 200,000 distinct CDR3 sequences. Sequenced sample: blood. These receptors originate from a human donor with ulcerative colitis or Crohn's disease, or a healthy co-twin of an affected twin (not recorded which). The CDR3 runs from the conserved cysteine through the conserved F or W. Fields, in order: J gene, V gene, CDR3 protein.

>TRBJ1-5|TRBV10-3
CAISAGDYSNQPQHF
>TRBJ2-2|TRBV7-9
CASSWATRPTGELFF
>TRBJ2-1|TRBV5-6
CASSPLRREGWEQFF
>TRBJ2-4|TRBV11-2
CASSLALAGHIQYF
>TRBJ2-3|TRBV20-1
CSARGGLAGGQSTDTQYF
>TRBJ2-6|TRBV7-2
CASSPRTGFGANVLTF
>TRBJ1-3|TRBV3-1
CASSQGVDTIYF
>TRBJ2-6|TRBV10-1
CASSEGSGANVLTF
>TRBJ2-2|TRBV9
CASSLTPRGGGELFF
>TRBJ2-7|TRBV6-5
CASSYSTASTGYESHF
>TRBJ2-5|TRBV11-1
CAGSSGQETQYF
>TRBJ2-5|TRBV4-2
CASSPASGPETQYF
>TRBJ1-1|TRBV5-4
CASSPGGRGDTEAFF
>TRBJ2-7|TRBV5-1
CASSLDSGRRSYEQYF
>TRBJ2-1|TRBV10-3
CAISVGPEYNEQFF
>TRBJ2-2|TRBV6-1
CASRRLSGSGNTGELFF
>TRBJ1-1|TRBV5-1
CASSLEGGGTEAFF
>TRBJ2-7|TRBV27
CASSLAGTTPVEQYF
>TRBJ2-3|TRBV6-6
CASSFGRKADTQYF
>TRBJ1-1|TRBV7-8
CASSLAAGGVDTEAFF
>TRBJ2-7|TRBV7-9
CASSGGGLPYEQYF
>TRBJ2-2|TRBV7-6
CASSLGPGRATGELFF
>TRBJ2-5|TRBV28
CASSPGLVETQYF
>TRBJ1-1|TRBV10-3
CAISVLPPMNTEAFF
>TRBJ2-3|TRBV20-1
CSARKAGVTDTQYF
>TRBJ2-1|TRBV28
CASRLAGASYNEQFF
>TRBJ2-3|TRBV7-2
CASSLGGRRDTQYF
>TRBJ1-1|TRBV3-1
CASSFSGQGGTEAFF
>TRBJ2-5|TRBV6-5
CASSYPFRLDTLQETQYF
>TRBJ2-1|TRBV10-3
CAISPGTGEEQFF
>TRBJ2-1|TRBV5-4
CASSTRDPPLREQFF
>TRBJ1-2|TRBV2
CASSGGPSNYGYTF
>TRBJ2-1|TRBV11-1
CASGSVNEQFF
>TRBJ2-7|TRBV20-1
CSAYPRAVNYEQYF
>TRBJ2-2|TRBV7-8
CASSLDRQSNTGELFF
>TRBJ2-4|TRBV5-4
CASSLPAGAKNIQYF
>TRBJ1-5|TRBV28
CASSDSGTGNNQPQHF
>TRBJ2-3|TRBV20-1
CSARDPGAGRTDTQYF
>TRBJ2-7|TRBV7-2
CASSLASTSGRVNEQYF
>TRBJ2-1|TRBV10-3
CAISPGLVNEQFF
>TRBJ2-7|TRBV10-1
CATSTSGTYEQYF
>TRBJ2-1|TRBV5-5
CASSRDGTVNYNEQFF
>TRBJ1-2|TRBV19
CASTPGPRYGYTF
>TRBJ1-2|TRBV6-5
CASSYSTNQAGYTF
>TRBJ2-7|TRBV5-5
CASSFGGTLGYEQYF
>TRBJ2-2|TRBV12-3/TRBV12-4
CASIMAGTPNTGELFF
>TRBJ1-5|TRBV4-1
CASSQVLQDVYSNQPQHF
>TRBJ2-3|TRBV20-1
CSARTSGSALTDTQYF